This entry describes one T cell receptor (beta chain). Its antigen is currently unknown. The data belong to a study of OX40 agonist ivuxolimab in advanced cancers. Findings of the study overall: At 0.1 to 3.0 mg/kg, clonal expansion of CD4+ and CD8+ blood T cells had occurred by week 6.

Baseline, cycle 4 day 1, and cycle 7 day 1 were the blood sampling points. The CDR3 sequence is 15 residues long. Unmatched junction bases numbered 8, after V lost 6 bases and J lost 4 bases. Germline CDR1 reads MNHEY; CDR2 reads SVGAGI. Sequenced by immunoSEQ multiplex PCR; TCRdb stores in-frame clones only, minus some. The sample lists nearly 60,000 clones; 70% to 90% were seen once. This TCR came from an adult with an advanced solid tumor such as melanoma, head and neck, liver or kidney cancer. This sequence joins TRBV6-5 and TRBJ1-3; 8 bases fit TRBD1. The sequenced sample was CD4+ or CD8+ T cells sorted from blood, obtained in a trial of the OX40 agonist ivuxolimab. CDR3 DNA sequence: TGTGCCAGCAGCCCGGGACAGGCTGGAGGAAACACCATATATTTT. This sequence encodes CASSPGQAGGNTIYF.